This T cell receptor beta chain was sequenced in a study of T-cell reconstitution after alpha-beta-depleted transplantation in children. Study results and caveats: T-cell counts and diversity at one year following transplant were attributed mainly to newly produced T cells. Two months or so post-transplant, alpha-beta T cells reportedly derived from several hundred expanded graft clones. Some patients owed their high day-60 TCRbeta diversity to surviving recipient T cells and thymic progenitors.

This sample's TCRbeta library carried unique molecular identifier barcodes. Using its own MiXCR run on the PCR reads, TCRdb lists one record per CDR3 protein. This table holds hundreds of thousands of distinct CDR3 sequences, 10% to 15% found once. This clonotype came up many times. Antigen unknown. Germline V gene data show CDR1 as DFQATT and CDR2 as SNEGSKA (reference sequence). V dropped 0 bases and J dropped 4; count of bases not matched to a gene: 6. This CDR3 is 15 amino acids long. This chain links TRBV20-1 with TRBJ2-7, with 10 bases lining up with TRBD1. The source material was PBMCs, mostly from graft donor cells, sampled 360 days after TCRalphabeta/CD19-depleted stem cell transplant. This receptor was obtained from a male patient aged 10 to 17 who had a stem cell transplant for acute myeloid leukemia, so the T cells may come from the graft donor. The CDR3, as DNA: TGCAGTGCTAGAGATTGGAGACAGGGGGCGTACGAGCAGTACTTC. Its translation is CSARDWRQGAYEQYF.